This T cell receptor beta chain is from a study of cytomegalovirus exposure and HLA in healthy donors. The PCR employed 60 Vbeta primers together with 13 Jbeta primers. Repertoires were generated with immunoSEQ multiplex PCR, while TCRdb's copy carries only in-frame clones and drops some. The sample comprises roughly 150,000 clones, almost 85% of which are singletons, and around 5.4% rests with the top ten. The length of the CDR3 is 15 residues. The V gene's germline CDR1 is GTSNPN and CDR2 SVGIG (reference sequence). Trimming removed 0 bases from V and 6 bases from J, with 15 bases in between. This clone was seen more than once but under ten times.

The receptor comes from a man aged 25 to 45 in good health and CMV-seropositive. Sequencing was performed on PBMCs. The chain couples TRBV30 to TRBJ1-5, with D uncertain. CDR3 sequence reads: CAWSVRQAGIQPQHF. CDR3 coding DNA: TGTGCCTGGAGTGTACGGCAGGCGGGGATTCAGCCCCAGCATTTT.